Sequencing of this T cell receptor (beta chain) was carried out in a study of OX40 agonist ivuxolimab in advanced cancers. At the level of the study: It was ivuxolimab, an agonistic anti-OX40 (CD134) antibody, that patients were treated with. Overall study results and limits: Expanded clones belonging to CD8+ T cells outnumbered, on average, those of CD4+. Low clonal expansion, among the lowest seen, marked partial responders at 0.1-3.0 mg/kg.

Trimming cost V 3 bases and J 10 bases; bases outside gene matches: 10. The germline V gene has CDR1 SGDLS and CDR2 YYNGEE. The CDR3 is 16 residues long. In the case of this clone: Its antigen is undetermined.

Profiling relied on immunoSEQ multiplex PCR, and the TCRdb table lists in-frame clones only, not all of them. The sample shows 40,000 to 65,000 clones, around nine tenths of them seen only once. Source: CD4+ or CD8+ T cells sorted from blood, taken in a trial of the OX40 agonist ivuxolimab. The chain is built from TRBV9 and TRBJ2-1, with 13 bases that match TRBD2. The clonotype originates from an adult with an advanced solid tumor such as melanoma, head and neck, liver or kidney cancer. CDR3: CASSARLAGGRGEQFF. In nucleotides, the CDR3 is TGTGCCAGCAGCGCCAGACTAGCGGGGGGCCGGGGAGAGCAGTTCTTC.